Listed below are T cell receptor beta chains from one sample, sequenced in a study of identical twins. TCRdb reanalysed the 5' RACE reads using MiXCR and keeps one entry per CDR3 protein. Among some 660,000 distinct CDR3 sequences listed, 8.6% were seen once. The data also belong to a second study, concerning yellow fever vaccine responses in identical twins.

The sequenced sample was PBMCs. The receptors here all came from a woman between 18 and 30 years old in good health. Both conserved end residues are part of each CDR3. A D gene is named only where the DNA matches it firmly. The size entry is marked missing in some rows and otherwise reads once, few, many or a size class.

v_call: TRBV4-1
clone_size: many
j_call: TRBJ2-1
d_call: TRBD2
cdr3_nt: TGCGCCAGCAGCCAAGAAACTAGCGGGAGGGCCCGTGAGCAGTTCTTC
cdr3_aa: CASSQETSGRAREQFF

v_call: TRBV29-1
clone_size: many
j_call: TRBJ2-7
d_call: TRBD2
cdr3_nt: TGCAGCGTTACCCTACTAGCGGGAGAATACGAGCAGTACTTC
cdr3_aa: CSVTLLAGEYEQYF

v_call: TRBV7-8
clone_size: few
j_call: TRBJ2-5
d_call: NA
cdr3_nt: TGTGCCAGCGTAGAGGAGACCCAGTACTTC
cdr3_aa: CASVEETQYF

v_call: TRBV29-1
clone_size: NA
j_call: TRBJ2-1
d_call: NA
cdr3_nt: TGCAGCGTTGAAGACGCAGAGGAACAGGGTGGACCCTACAATGAGCAGTTCTTC
cdr3_aa: CSVEDAEEQGGPYNEQFF

v_call: TRBV20-1
clone_size: NA
j_call: TRBJ2-7
d_call: TRBD2
cdr3_nt: TGCAGTGCAAAGCTGGGGACTAGCGGAGTCTACGAGCAGTACTTC
cdr3_aa: CSAKLGTSGVYEQYF

v_call: TRBV11-3
clone_size: few
j_call: TRBJ2-1
d_call: TRBD2
cdr3_nt: TGTGCCAGCAGCCCTTTAAGCGGGAGGGCCAACAATGAGCAGTTCTTC
cdr3_aa: CASSPLSGRANNEQFF

v_call: TRBV7-8
clone_size: many
j_call: TRBJ1-5
d_call: NA
cdr3_nt: TGTGCCAGCAGCTTGGGCGGATCGGACCCCGGGAGCAATCAGCCCCAGCATTTT
cdr3_aa: CASSLGGSDPGSNQPQHF

v_call: TRBV12-3/TRBV12-4
clone_size: many
j_call: TRBJ2-4
d_call: NA
cdr3_nt: TGTGCCAGCAGTCCCAAAGGTAACTCAAACATTCAGTACTTC
cdr3_aa: CASSPKGNSNIQYF

v_call: TRBV6-2/TRBV6-3
clone_size: NA
j_call: TRBJ2-1
d_call: NA
cdr3_nt: TGTGCCAGCAGTTCTGCCCAAGCACCAGTCTTC
cdr3_aa: CASSSAQAPVF

v_call: TRBV20-1
clone_size: many
j_call: TRBJ2-7
d_call: TRBD2
cdr3_nt: TGCAGTGCTCAAAGCGGGGGGACCTACGAGCAGTACTTC
cdr3_aa: CSAQSGGTYEQYF

v_call: TRBV6-1
clone_size: NA
j_call: TRBJ2-7
d_call: NA
cdr3_nt: TGTGCCAGCAGTACCCGCCCTGGTACCTACGAGCAGTACTTC
cdr3_aa: CASSTRPGTYEQYF

v_call: TRBV6-1
clone_size: NA
j_call: TRBJ2-1
d_call: TRBD2
cdr3_nt: TGTGCCAGCAGCGCTAGCGGGAAACCTGAGCAGTTCTTC
cdr3_aa: CASSASGKPEQFF

v_call: TRBV10-3
clone_size: NA
j_call: TRBJ2-2
d_call: TRBD2
cdr3_nt: TGTGCCATCAGAACTAGCGGGACGAACACCGGGGAGCTGTTTTTT
cdr3_aa: CAIRTSGTNTGELFF

v_call: TRBV2
clone_size: NA
j_call: TRBJ2-3
d_call: NA
cdr3_nt: TGTGCCAGCATAAGTAAAGATACGCAGTATTTT
cdr3_aa: CASISKDTQYF

v_call: TRBV5-1
clone_size: many
j_call: TRBJ2-1
d_call: TRBD2
cdr3_nt: TGCGCCAGCAGCTTGGCCTCACTAGCGGTCTACAATGAGCAGTTCTTC
cdr3_aa: CASSLASLAVYNEQFF

v_call: TRBV6-5
clone_size: NA
j_call: TRBJ2-7
d_call: TRBD2
cdr3_nt: TGTGCCACATGGGGGGGTTCCTACGAGCAGTACTTC
cdr3_aa: CATWGGSYEQYF

v_call: TRBV15
clone_size: many
j_call: TRBJ2-1
d_call: NA
cdr3_nt: TGTGCCACCAGCAGAGTAACAGGGAGGAATACTGAGCAGTTCTTC
cdr3_aa: CATSRVTGRNTEQFF

v_call: TRBV3-1
clone_size: few
j_call: TRBJ2-5
d_call: TRBD1
cdr3_nt: TGTGCCAGCAGCCAAGGACAGGGGGCGCCTAGAGAGACCCAGTACTTC
cdr3_aa: CASSQGQGAPRETQYF

v_call: TRBV27
clone_size: few
j_call: TRBJ2-7
d_call: TRBD1
cdr3_nt: TGTGCCAGCAGCCTACTACCGGGACAGGGGGGAGCCTCCTACGAGCAGTACTTC
cdr3_aa: CASSLLPGQGGASYEQYF

v_call: TRBV5-1
clone_size: NA
j_call: TRBJ2-1
d_call: NA
cdr3_nt: TGCGCCAGCAGCTTAGGTGTCGATGAGCAGTTCTTC
cdr3_aa: CASSLGVDEQFF

v_call: TRBV30
clone_size: NA
j_call: TRBJ1-4
d_call: TRBD1
cdr3_nt: TGTGCCTGCCGGGACAGGGGTAATGAAAAACTGTTTTTT
cdr3_aa: CACRDRGNEKLFF

v_call: TRBV10-3
clone_size: few
j_call: TRBJ2-1
d_call: NA
cdr3_nt: TGTGCCATCAGTGTCGGTAAGGGGAGTGAGCAGTTCTTC
cdr3_aa: CAISVGKGSEQFF

v_call: TRBV3-1
clone_size: many
j_call: TRBJ1-1
d_call: NA
cdr3_nt: TGTGCCAGCAGCCAAGGGACCGTTAACACTGAAGCTTTCTTT
cdr3_aa: CASSQGTVNTEAFF

v_call: TRBV6-1
clone_size: few
j_call: TRBJ2-7
d_call: NA
cdr3_nt: TGTGCCAGCAGTGAACCCGGTAACTCCTACGAGCAGTACTTC
cdr3_aa: CASSEPGNSYEQYF

v_call: TRBV6-1
clone_size: few
j_call: TRBJ2-1
d_call: TRBD2
cdr3_nt: TGTGCCAGCAGTAAACTAGCGGGAGCCTACAATGAGCAGTTCTTC
cdr3_aa: CASSKLAGAYNEQFF

v_call: TRBV11-2
clone_size: many
j_call: TRBJ2-4
d_call: NA
cdr3_nt: TGTGCCAGCAGCTCCCTCTGGACACAGAAAAACATTCAGTACTTC
cdr3_aa: CASSSLWTQKNIQYF

v_call: TRBV6-5
clone_size: few
j_call: TRBJ2-7
d_call: NA
cdr3_nt: TGTGCCAGCAGTTACGGGACACAAGACTACGAGCAGTACTTC
cdr3_aa: CASSYGTQDYEQYF

v_call: TRBV29-1
clone_size: many
j_call: TRBJ2-2
d_call: NA
cdr3_nt: TGCAGCGTTGATGGGCCGGCCACCGGGGAGCTGTTTTTT
cdr3_aa: CSVDGPATGELFF

v_call: TRBV6-5
clone_size: NA
j_call: TRBJ1-1
d_call: NA
cdr3_nt: TGTGCCAGCAGTTACGGTTATGGGGTCACTGAAGCTTTCTTT
cdr3_aa: CASSYGYGVTEAFF

v_call: TRBV11-1
clone_size: many
j_call: TRBJ2-1
d_call: TRBD2
cdr3_nt: TGTGCCAGCAACCCCGAGCCGCCGGGACTAGCGGGGTACAATGAGCAGTTCTTC
cdr3_aa: CASNPEPPGLAGYNEQFF

v_call: TRBV28
clone_size: few
j_call: TRBJ1-2
d_call: NA
cdr3_nt: TGTGCCAGCAATGCCGGGGGCTATGGCTACACCTTC
cdr3_aa: CASNAGGYGYTF

v_call: TRBV7-9
clone_size: NA
j_call: TRBJ2-1
d_call: NA
cdr3_nt: TGTGCCAGCAGCCACCTCGGGACTGACAATGAGCAGTTCTTC
cdr3_aa: CASSHLGTDNEQFF

v_call: TRBV29-1
clone_size: many
j_call: TRBJ1-2
d_call: NA
cdr3_nt: TGCAGCGTTGCAGGGGCCCATCCTACCGGAGGATATGGCTACACCTTC
cdr3_aa: CSVAGAHPTGGYGYTF

v_call: TRBV5-1
clone_size: few
j_call: TRBJ1-2
d_call: NA
cdr3_nt: TGCGCCAGCAGCTTGGAAGGGGACGGAATCTATGGCTACACCTTC
cdr3_aa: CASSLEGDGIYGYTF

v_call: TRBV15
clone_size: NA
j_call: TRBJ2-3
d_call: NA
cdr3_nt: TGTGCCACCAGCAGAGGGAGGGGAGATACGCAGTATTTT
cdr3_aa: CATSRGRGDTQYF

v_call: TRBV6-1
clone_size: NA
j_call: TRBJ1-5
d_call: NA
cdr3_nt: TGTGCCAGCAGTGAAGAGGCAGCCCAGCATTTT
cdr3_aa: CASSEEAAQHF

v_call: TRBV6-1
clone_size: few
j_call: TRBJ2-7
d_call: NA
cdr3_nt: TGTGCCAGCAGTGTGAGCGGACAGAGCTCCTACGAGCAGTACTTC
cdr3_aa: CASSVSGQSSYEQYF

v_call: TRBV7-2
clone_size: NA
j_call: TRBJ1-2
d_call: NA
cdr3_nt: TGTGCCAGCAGCTTAACAGGGCTCAGTTATGGCTACACCTTC
cdr3_aa: CASSLTGLSYGYTF

v_call: TRBV10-1
clone_size: few
j_call: TRBJ2-7
d_call: NA
cdr3_nt: TGCGCCAGCAGTGAGGTAGGGGGCGAGCAGTACTTC
cdr3_aa: CASSEVGGEQYF

v_call: TRBV28
clone_size: NA
j_call: TRBJ2-7
d_call: NA
cdr3_nt: TGTGCCAGCAGTTTCCTGGGGGGTTACGAGCAGTACTTC
cdr3_aa: CASSFLGGYEQYF

v_call: TRBV6-2/TRBV6-3
clone_size: NA
j_call: TRBJ2-3
d_call: NA
cdr3_nt: TGTGCCAGCAGTTACTCGTTCCGCACAGATACGCAGTATTTT
cdr3_aa: CASSYSFRTDTQYF